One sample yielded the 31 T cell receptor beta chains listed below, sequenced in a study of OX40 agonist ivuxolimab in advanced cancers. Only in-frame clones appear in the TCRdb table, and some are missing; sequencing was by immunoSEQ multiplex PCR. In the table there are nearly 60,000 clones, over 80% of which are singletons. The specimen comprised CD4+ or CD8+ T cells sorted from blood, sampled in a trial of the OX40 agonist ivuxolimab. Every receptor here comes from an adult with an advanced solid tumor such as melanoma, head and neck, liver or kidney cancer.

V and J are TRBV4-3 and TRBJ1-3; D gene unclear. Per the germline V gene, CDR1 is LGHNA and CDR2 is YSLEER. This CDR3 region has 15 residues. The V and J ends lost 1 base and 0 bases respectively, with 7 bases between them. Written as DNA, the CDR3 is TGCGCCAGCAGCCAAGGAACACACTCTGGAAACACCATATATTTT. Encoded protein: CASSQGTHSGNTIYF.

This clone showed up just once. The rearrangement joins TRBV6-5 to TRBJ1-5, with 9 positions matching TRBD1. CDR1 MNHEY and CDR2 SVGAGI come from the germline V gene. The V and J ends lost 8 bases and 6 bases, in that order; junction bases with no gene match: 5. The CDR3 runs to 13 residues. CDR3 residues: CASAGTGSQPQHF. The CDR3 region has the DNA TGTGCCAGCGCCGGGACAGGGAGTCAGCCCCAGCATTTT.

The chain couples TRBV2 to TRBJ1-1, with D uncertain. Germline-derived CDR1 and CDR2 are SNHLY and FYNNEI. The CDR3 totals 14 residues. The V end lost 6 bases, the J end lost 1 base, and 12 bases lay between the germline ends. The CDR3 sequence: CASRLPPGNTEAFF. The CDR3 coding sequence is TGTGCCAGCAGACTCCCCCCGGGGAACACTGAAGCTTTCTTT.

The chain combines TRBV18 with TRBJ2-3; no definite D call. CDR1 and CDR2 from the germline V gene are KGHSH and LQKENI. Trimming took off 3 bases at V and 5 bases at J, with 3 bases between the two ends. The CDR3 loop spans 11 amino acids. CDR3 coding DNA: TGTGCCAGCTCACCTCAAGATACGCAGTATTTT. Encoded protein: CASSPQDTQYF.

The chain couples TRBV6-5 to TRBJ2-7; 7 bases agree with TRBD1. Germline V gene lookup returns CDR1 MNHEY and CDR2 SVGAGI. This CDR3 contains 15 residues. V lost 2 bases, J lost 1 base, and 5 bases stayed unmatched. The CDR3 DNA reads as TGTGCCAGCAGTTACGGGACAGCTATTTCCTACGAGCAGTACTTC. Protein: CASSYGTAISYEQYF.

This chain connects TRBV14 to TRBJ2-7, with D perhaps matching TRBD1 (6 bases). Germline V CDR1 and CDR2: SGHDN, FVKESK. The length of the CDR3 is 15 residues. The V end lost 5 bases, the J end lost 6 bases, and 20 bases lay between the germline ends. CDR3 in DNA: TGTGCCAGCAGCAAACAGGGTTATTCGGCGAGCGAGCAGTACTTC. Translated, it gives CASSKQGYSASEQYF.

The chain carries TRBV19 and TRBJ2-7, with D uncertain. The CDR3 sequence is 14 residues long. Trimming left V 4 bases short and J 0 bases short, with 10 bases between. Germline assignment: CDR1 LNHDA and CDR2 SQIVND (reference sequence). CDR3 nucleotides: TGTGCCAGTAGTAGGCAGGAGAGCTCCTACGAGCAGTACTTC. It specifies CASSRQESSYEQYF. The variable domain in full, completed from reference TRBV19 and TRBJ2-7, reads DGGITQSPKYLFRKEGQNVTLSCEQNLNHDAMYWYRQDPGQGLRLIYYSQIVNDFQKGDIAEGYSVSREKKESFPLTVTSAQKNPTAFYLCASSRQESSYEQYFGPGTRLTVT.

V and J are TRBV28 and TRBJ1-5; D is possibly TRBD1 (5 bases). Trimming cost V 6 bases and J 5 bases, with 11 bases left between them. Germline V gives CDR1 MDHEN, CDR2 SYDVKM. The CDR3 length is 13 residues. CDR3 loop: CASSHDSYQPQHF. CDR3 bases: TGTGCCAGCAGCCACGACAGCTATCAGCCCCAGCATTTT. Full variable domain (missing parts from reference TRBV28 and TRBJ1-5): DVKVTQSSRYLVKRTGEKVFLECVQDMDHENMFWYRQDPGLGLRLIYFSYDVKMKEKGDIPEGYSVSREKKERFSLILESASTNQTSMYLCASSHDSYQPQHFGDGTRLSIL.

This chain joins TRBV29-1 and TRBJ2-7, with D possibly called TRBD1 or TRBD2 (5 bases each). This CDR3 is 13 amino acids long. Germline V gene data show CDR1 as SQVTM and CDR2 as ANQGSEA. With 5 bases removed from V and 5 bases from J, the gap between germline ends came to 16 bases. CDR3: CSVRTWGKHEQYF. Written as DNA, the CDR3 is TGCAGCGTTAGGACCTGGGGGAAGCACGAGCAGTACTTC.

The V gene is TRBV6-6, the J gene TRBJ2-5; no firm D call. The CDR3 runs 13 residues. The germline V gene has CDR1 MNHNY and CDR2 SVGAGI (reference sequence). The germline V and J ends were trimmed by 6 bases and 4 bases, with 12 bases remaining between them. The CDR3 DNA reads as TGTGCCAGCAGCAGTGACCCAGGAGAGACCCAGTACTTC. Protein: CASSSDPGETQYF.

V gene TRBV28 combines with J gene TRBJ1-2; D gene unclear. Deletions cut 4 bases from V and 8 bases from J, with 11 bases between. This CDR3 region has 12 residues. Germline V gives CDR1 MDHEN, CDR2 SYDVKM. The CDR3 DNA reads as TGTGCCAGCAGTTCCCTCCGGGGAGGCTACACCTTC. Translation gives CASSSLRGGYTF.

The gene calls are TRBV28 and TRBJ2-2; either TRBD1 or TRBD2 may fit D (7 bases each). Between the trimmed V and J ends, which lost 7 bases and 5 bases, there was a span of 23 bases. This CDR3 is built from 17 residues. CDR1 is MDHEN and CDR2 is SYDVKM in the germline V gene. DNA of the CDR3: TGTGCCAGCACGCACCAGGGAGGGACAGATCGGACCGGGGAGCTGTTTTTT. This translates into CASTHQGGTDRTGELFF.

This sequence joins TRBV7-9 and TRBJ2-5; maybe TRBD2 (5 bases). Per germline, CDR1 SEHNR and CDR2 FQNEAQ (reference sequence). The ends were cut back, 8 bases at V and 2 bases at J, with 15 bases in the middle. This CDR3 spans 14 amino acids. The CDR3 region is CASSPAVGQETQYF. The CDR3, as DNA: TGTGCCAGCTCCCCAGCGGTTGGACAAGAGACCCAGTACTTC.

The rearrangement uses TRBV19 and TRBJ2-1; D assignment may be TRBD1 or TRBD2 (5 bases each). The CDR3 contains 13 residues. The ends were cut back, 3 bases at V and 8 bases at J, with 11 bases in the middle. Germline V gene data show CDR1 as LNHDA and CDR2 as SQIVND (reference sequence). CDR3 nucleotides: TGTGCCAGTAGTATCTATGGGGGTCATGAGCAGTTCTTC. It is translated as CASSIYGGHEQFF.

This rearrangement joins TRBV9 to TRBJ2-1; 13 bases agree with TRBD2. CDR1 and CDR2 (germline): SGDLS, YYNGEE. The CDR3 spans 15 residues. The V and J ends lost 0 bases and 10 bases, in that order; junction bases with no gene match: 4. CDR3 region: CASSVGTSGSFEQFF. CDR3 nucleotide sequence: TGTGCCAGCAGCGTAGGGACTAGCGGGAGCTTCGAGCAGTTCTTC. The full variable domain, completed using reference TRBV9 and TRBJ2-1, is DSGVTQTPKHLITATGQRVTLRCSPRSGDLSVYWYQQSLDQGLQFLIQYYNGEERAKGNILERFSAQQFPDLHSELNLSSLELGDSALYFCASSVGTSGSFEQFFGPGTRLTVL.

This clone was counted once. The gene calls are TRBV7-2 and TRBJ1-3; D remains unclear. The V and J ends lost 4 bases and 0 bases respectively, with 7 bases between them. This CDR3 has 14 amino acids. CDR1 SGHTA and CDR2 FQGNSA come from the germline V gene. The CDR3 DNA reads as TGTGCCAGCAGCTCCGGCCTCTCTGGAAACACCATATATTTT. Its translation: CASSSGLSGNTIYF. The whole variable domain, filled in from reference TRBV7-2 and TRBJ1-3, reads GAGVSQSPSNKVTEKGKDVELRCDPISGHTALYWYRQSLGQGLEFLIYFQGNSAPDKSGLPSDRFSAERTGGSVSTLTIQRTQQEDSAVYLCASSSGLSGNTIYFGEGSWLTVV.

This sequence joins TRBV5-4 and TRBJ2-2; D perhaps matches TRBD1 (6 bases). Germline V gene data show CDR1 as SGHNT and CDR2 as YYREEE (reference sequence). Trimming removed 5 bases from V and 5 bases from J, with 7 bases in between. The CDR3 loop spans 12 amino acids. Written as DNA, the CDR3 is TGTGCCAGCAGTAGGGGGACCGGGGAGCTGTTTTTT. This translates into CASSRGTGELFF.

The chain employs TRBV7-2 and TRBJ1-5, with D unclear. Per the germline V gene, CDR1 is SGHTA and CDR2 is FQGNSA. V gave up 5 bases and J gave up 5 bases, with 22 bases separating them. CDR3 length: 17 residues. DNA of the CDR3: TGTGCCAGCAGCCGGGCCCACAGATCGAGGGTTGATCAGCCCCAGCATTTT. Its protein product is CASSRAHRSRVDQPQHF.

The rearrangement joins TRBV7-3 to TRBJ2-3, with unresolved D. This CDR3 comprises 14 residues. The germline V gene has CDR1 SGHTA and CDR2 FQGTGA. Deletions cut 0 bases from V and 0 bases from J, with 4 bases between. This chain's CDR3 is CASSLTPSTDTQYF. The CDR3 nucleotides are TGTGCCAGCAGCTTAACACCCAGCACAGATACGCAGTATTTT.

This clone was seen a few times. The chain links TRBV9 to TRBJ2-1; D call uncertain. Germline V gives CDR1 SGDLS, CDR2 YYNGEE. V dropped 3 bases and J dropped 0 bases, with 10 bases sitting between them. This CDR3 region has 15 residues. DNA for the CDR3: TGTGCCAGCAGCGACGGAGCTTACTCCTACAATGAGCAGTTCTTC. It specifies CASSDGAYSYNEQFF.

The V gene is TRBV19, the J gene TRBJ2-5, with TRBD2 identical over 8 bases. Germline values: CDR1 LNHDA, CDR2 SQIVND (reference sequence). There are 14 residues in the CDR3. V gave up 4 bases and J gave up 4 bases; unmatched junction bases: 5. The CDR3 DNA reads TGTGCCAGTAGTAGTTCCCTAGCGGGAGAGACCCAGTACTTC. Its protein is CASSSSLAGETQYF.

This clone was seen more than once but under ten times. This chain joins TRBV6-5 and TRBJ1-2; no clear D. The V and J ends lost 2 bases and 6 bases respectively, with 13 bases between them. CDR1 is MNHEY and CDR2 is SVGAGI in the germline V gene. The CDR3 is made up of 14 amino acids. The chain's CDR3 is CASSYAGNQDGYTF. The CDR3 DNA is TGTGCCAGCAGTTACGCGGGAAACCAGGATGGCTACACCTTC.

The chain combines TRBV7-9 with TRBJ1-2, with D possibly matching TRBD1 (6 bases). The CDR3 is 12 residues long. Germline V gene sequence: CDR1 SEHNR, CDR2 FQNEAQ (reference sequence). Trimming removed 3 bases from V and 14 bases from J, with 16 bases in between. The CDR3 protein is CASSLQRQAGTF. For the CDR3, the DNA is TGTGCCAGCAGCTTGCAAAGACAGGCGGGAACCTTC. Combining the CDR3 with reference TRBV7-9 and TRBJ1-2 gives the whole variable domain DTGVSQNPRHKITKRGQNVTFRCDPISEHNRLYWYRQTLGQGPEFLTYFQNEAQLEKSRLLSDRFSAERPKGSFSTLEIQRTEQGDSAMYLCASSLQRQAGTFGSGTRLTVV.

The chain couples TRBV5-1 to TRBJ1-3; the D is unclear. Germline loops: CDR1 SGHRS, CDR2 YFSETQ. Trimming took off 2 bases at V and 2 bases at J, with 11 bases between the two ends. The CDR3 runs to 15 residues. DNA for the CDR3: TGCGCCAGCAGCTTTAATTCCGCAGCTGGAAACACCATATATTTT. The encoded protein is CASSFNSAAGNTIYF.

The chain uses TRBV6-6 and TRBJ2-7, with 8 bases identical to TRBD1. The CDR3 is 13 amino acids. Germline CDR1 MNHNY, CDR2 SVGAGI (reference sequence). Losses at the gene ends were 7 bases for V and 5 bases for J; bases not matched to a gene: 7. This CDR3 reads CASIWAGGDEQYF. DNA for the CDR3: TGTGCCAGCATCTGGGCAGGGGGCGACGAGCAGTACTTC.

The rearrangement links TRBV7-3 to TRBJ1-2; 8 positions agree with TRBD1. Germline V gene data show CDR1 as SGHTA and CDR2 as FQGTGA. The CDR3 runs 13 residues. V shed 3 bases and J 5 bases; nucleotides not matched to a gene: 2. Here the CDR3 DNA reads TGTGCCAGCAGCTTGGACAGGGAGTATGGCTACACCTTC. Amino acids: CASSLDREYGYTF.

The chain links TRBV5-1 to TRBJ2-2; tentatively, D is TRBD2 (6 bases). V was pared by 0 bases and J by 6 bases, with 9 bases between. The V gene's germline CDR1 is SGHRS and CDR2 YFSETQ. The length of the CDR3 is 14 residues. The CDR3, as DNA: TGCGCCAGCAGCTTGGAATCGGGGGCCGGGGAGCTGTTTTTT. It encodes CASSLESGAGELFF.

The CDR3 sequence: CASSLVGPDGKLFF. DNA of the CDR3: TGTGCCAGCAGCTTGGTAGGGCCTGACGGAAAACTGTTTTTT. The chain joins TRBV5-6 to TRBJ1-4; D remains unclear. This CDR3 contains 14 residues. The germline V and J ends were trimmed by 0 bases and 10 bases, with 13 bases remaining between them. Germline loops: CDR1 SGHDT, CDR2 YYEEEE.

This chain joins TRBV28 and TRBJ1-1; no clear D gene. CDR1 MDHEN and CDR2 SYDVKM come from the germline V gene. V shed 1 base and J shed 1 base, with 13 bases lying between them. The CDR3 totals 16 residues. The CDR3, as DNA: TGTGCCAGCAGTTTATCGACATTTGAATGGAACACTGAAGCTTTCTTT. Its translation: CASSLSTFEWNTEAFF.

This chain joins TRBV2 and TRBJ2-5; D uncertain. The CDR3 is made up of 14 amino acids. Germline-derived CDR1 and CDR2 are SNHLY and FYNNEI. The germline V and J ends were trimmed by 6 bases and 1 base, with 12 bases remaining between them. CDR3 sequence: CASSVLRSQETQYF. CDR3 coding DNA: TGTGCCAGCAGCGTCCTCAGGAGCCAAGAGACCCAGTACTTC.

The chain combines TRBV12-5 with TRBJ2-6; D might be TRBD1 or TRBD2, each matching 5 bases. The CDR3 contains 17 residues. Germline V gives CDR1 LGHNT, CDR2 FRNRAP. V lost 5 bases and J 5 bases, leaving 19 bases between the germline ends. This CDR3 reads CASGNIGGQSRANVLTF. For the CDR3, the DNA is TGTGCTAGTGGTAACATAGGAGGACAAAGTCGGGCCAACGTCCTGACTTTC.